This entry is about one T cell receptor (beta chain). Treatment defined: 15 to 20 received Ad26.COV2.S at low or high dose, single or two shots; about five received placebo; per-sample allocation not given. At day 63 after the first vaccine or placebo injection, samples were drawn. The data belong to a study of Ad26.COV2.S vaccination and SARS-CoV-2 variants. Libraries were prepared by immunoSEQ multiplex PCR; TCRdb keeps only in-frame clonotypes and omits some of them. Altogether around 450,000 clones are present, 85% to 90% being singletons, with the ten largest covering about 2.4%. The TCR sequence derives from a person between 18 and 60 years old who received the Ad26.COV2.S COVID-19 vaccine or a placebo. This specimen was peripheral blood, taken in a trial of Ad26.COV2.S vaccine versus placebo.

For the CDR3, the DNA is TGCGCCAGCAGCCCGGGGACAGCCCAAGCCTACGAGCAGTACTTC. Translating it yields CASSPGTAQAYEQYF. This sequence joins TRBV5-1 and TRBJ2-7; 7 nucleotides line up with TRBD1. The CDR3 is made up of 15 amino acids. CDR1 is SGHRS, CDR2 YFSETQ, per germline. V shed 4 bases and J 2 bases; nucleotides not matched to a gene: 9.